Shown below are 30 T cell receptor beta chains from a single sample sequenced in a study of cytomegalovirus exposure and HLA in healthy donors. It was with 60 Vbeta and 13 Jbeta primers that the PCR ran. Some clones are missing from TCRdb's copy, which holds only in-frame ones; the method was immunoSEQ multiplex PCR. The table lists 40,000 or so clones, around 77% of them singletons. The source material was PBMCs. The source is a man between 25 and 39 years old in good health and CMV-seronegative.

J is TRBJ2-7 and V is TRBV7-9; 11 nucleotides align to TRBD1. CDR3 length: 14 amino acids. CDR1 and CDR2 from the germline V gene are SEHNR and FQNEAQ (reference sequence). Unmatched junction bases numbered 6, after V lost 5 bases and J lost 6 bases. CDR3 DNA sequence: TGTGCCAGCAGCCCGGGGACAGGGGGTGGCGAGCAGTACTTC. Its protein product is CASSPGTGGGEQYF.

This clone has only a few counts. This rearrangement joins TRBV25-1 to TRBJ2-6; 10 nucleotides align to TRBD1. CDR1 is MGHDK and CDR2 is SYGVNS in the germline V gene. CDR3 length: 18 amino acids. The V and J ends lost 7 bases and 0 bases, in that order; junction bases with no gene match: 9. CDR3 nucleotide sequence: TGTGCCAGCACTTCGACAGGGGGCGCCGACTCTGGGGCCAACGTCCTGACTTTC. It is translated as CASTSTGGADSGANVLTF.

The gene calls are TRBV28 and TRBJ2-7; 9 positions agree with TRBD1. Germline CDR1 is MDHEN and CDR2 is SYDVKM. The V and J ends lost 6 bases and 3 bases, in that order; junction bases with no gene match: 3. The CDR3 runs to 13 residues. The CDR3 DNA follows: TGTGCCAGCAGGACAGGGGGTGTCTACGAGCAGTACTTC. Protein product: CASRTGGVYEQYF.

The CDR3 reads CASSVTSGTSYNEQFF. CDR3 DNA: TGTGCCAGCAGCGTAACTAGCGGGACGTCCTACAATGAGCAGTTCTTC. The chain carries TRBV9 and TRBJ2-1, with TRBD2 matching over 10 bases. This CDR3 has 16 residues. V lost 1 base, J lost 1 base, and 2 bases stayed unmatched. CDR1 and CDR2 (germline): SGDLS, YYNGEE.

The V and J genes are TRBV6-1 and TRBJ2-2, with D perhaps TRBD2 (6 bases). V lost 4 bases to trimming and J lost 3 bases, with 6 bases between them. The V gene's germline CDR1 is MNHNS and CDR2 SASEGT. The length of the CDR3 is 13 residues. CDR3 residues: CASSASDTGELFF. The CDR3 nucleotides read TGTGCCAGCAGTGCTAGCGACACCGGGGAGCTGTTTTTT.

The chain is built from TRBV7-2 and TRBJ2-1; a possible D gene is TRBD1 (6 bases). Looked up from germline, CDR1 is SGHTA and CDR2 is FQGNSA. The CDR3 is 13 residues long. Trimming removed 1 base from V and 7 bases from J, with 8 bases in between. CDR3 nucleotide sequence: TGTGCCAGCAGCTTAGGGACAGAAAATGAGCAGTTCTTC. It codes for CASSLGTENEQFF.

The chain couples TRBV19 to TRBJ2-5; TRBD1 is a possible D gene (6 bases). The assigned J gene may be wrong: the sequence end matches TRBJ2-7 better. The CDR3 is made up of 15 amino acids. Germline V gene data show CDR1 as LNHDA and CDR2 as SQIVND (reference sequence). The CDR3 coding sequence is TGTGCCAGTAATTCACAGGGACATGGGGACTACGAGCAGTACTTC. It translates to CASNSQGHGDYEQYF.

This clone was detected a few times. The rearrangement joins TRBV5-1 to TRBJ1-4, with 9 positions matching TRBD1. Germline CDR1 is SGHRS and CDR2 is YFSETQ. The CDR3 runs 17 residues. V lost 0 bases, J lost 8 bases, and 11 bases stayed unmatched. Here the CDR3 DNA reads TGCGCCAGCAGCTTGGGGGTTCAGGGACAGGGCTACGAAAAACTGTTTTTT. The encoded protein is CASSLGVQGQGYEKLFF.

This chain joins TRBV5-1 and TRBJ2-7; tentatively, D is TRBD1 (8 bases). This CDR3 is 17 amino acids long. The germline V gene encodes CDR1 SGHRS and CDR2 YFSETQ. V shed 3 bases and J shed 3 bases, with 22 bases lying between them. CDR3 sequence (DNA): TGCGCCAGCAGCTCAATGGGGGGGACAGGAAGGTACTACGAGCAGTACTTC. The encoded protein is CASSSMGGTGRYYEQYF.

V is TRBV4-2 and J is TRBJ1-2, with D possibly TRBD1 on 6 matching bases. This CDR3 spans 14 amino acids. Germline assignment: CDR1 LGHNA and CDR2 YNFKEQ. Trimming stripped 4 bases from V and 7 bases from J, with 16 bases between. The CDR3 bases are TGTGCCAGCAGCCCTTCGGACAGTCTGAGTGGCTACACCTTC. Amino acid sequence: CASSPSDSLSGYTF.

The genes are TRBV28 and TRBJ2-5; 7 bases line up with TRBD1. The DNA matches TRBJ2-7 better at its end, which makes the J call doubtful. The germline gives CDR1 MDHEN, CDR2 SYDVKM. CDR3 length: 15 amino acids. CDR3 coding DNA: TGTGCCAGCAGTTTTCCCCAGACAGGGTCATACGAGCAGTACTTC. Protein product: CASSFPQTGSYEQYF.

Only one count was recorded for this clone. The V gene is TRBV9, the J gene TRBJ2-2, with a possible D match to TRBD2 (6 bases). The CDR3 consists of 17 residues. The germline CDR1 and CDR2 sequences are SGDLS and YYNGEE. V was pared by 0 bases and J by 7 bases, with 19 bases between. The CDR3 spells CASSVGPGSVGGGELFF. The CDR3 DNA reads as TGTGCCAGCAGCGTAGGCCCCGGGAGTGTCGGCGGCGGGGAGCTGTTTTTT.

In its sample, this clone was seen a few times. This rearrangement joins TRBV5-4 to TRBJ1-2; 8 positions match TRBD1. The germline V gene has CDR1 SGHNT and CDR2 YYREEE (reference sequence). V lost 2 bases, J lost 4 bases, and 7 bases stayed unmatched. The CDR3 is made up of 15 amino acids. The CDR3 reads CASSFSEQGVYGYTF. The DNA for the CDR3 is TGTGCCAGCAGCTTCTCGGAACAGGGGGTCTATGGCTACACCTTC. Using reference TRBV5-4 and TRBJ1-2 for the parts outside the CDR3, the full variable domain is ETGVTQSPTHLIKTRGQQVTLRCSSQSGHNTVSWYQQALGQGPQFIFQYYREEENGRGNFPPRFSGLQFPNYSSELNVNALELDDSALYLCASSFSEQGVYGYTFGSGTRLTVV.

A single count supports this clone. V gene TRBV7-2 combines with J gene TRBJ1-3; 7 nucleotides agree with TRBD1. CDR1 is SGHTA and CDR2 is FQGNSA in the germline V gene. The CDR3 is made up of 15 amino acids. The V and J ends lost 5 bases and 3 bases, in that order; junction bases with no gene match: 7. The CDR3 nucleotides are TGTGCCAGCAGCGTGCAGACAGGGAATGGAAACACCATATATTTT. It encodes CASSVQTGNGNTIYF.

The genes are TRBV4-3 and TRBJ2-1; D call uncertain. The CDR3 extends over 14 amino acids. The V end was cut by 4 bases, the J end by 2 bases, with 9 bases between. The germline V gene has CDR1 LGHNA and CDR2 YSLEER. The CDR3, as DNA: TGCGCCAGCAGCCCTTCTGGCACCTACAATGAGCAGTTCTTC. Protein sequence: CASSPSGTYNEQFF.

V and J are TRBV6-1 and TRBJ2-7; 9 positions agree with TRBD1. The CDR3 sequence is 14 residues long. The trim removed 3 bases at V and 5 bases at J, leaving 5 bases unmatched. From germline, CDR1 is MNHNS and CDR2 SASEGT. DNA for the CDR3: TGTGCCAGCAGTGACGGGACAGGGCTAAACGAGCAGTACTTC. Protein: CASSDGTGLNEQYF.

The chain couples TRBV7-2 to TRBJ1-5, with TRBD1 matching over 9 bases. J gave up 4 bases and V 3 bases, and 1 base lay outside the gene matches. The germline gives CDR1 SGHTA, CDR2 FQGNSA. This CDR3 has 14 amino acids. The CDR3 DNA reads TGTGCCAGCAGCTTGACAGGGGGAAATCAGCCCCAGCATTTT. As protein: CASSLTGGNQPQHF.

The rearrangement uses TRBV14 and TRBJ1-1; 10 bases are a match to TRBD1. The CDR3 has 16 residues. The V and J ends lost 6 bases and 3 bases, in that order; junction bases with no gene match: 10. CDR1 is SGHDN, CDR2 FVKESK, per germline. The CDR3 region is CASSRDRGAGDTEAFF. In DNA form, the CDR3 reads TGTGCCAGCAGTAGGGACAGGGGCGCCGGGGACACTGAAGCTTTCTTT.

The chain links TRBV18 to TRBJ1-1; the match to TRBD1 covers 7 bases. The CDR3 extends over 14 amino acids. The V segment lost 6 bases and the J segment 1 base; nucleotides outside the gene matches: 5. Germline assignment: CDR1 KGHSH and CDR2 LQKENI. The CDR3: CASSGTAQNTEAFF. The CDR3 DNA is TGTGCCAGCTCGGGGACAGCACAGAACACTGAAGCTTTCTTT. Looking up the rest from reference TRBV18 and TRBJ1-1 gives the full variable domain: NAGVMQNPRHLVRRRGQEARLRCSPMKGHSHVYWYRQLPEEGLKFMVYLQKENIIDESGMPKERFSAEFPKEGPSILRIQQVVRGDSAAYFCASSGTAQNTEAFFGQGTRLTVV.

The chain joins TRBV29-1 to TRBJ1-1; D is undetermined. The V end was cut by 8 bases, the J end by 5 bases, with 15 bases between. From germline, CDR1 is SQVTM and CDR2 ANQGSEA. This CDR3 spans 12 amino acids. In DNA, the CDR3 is TGCAGCTCCCGGACTAGCCGGACTGAAGCTTTCTTT. It yields the protein CSSRTSRTEAFF.

This chain joins TRBV2 and TRBJ2-2; 9 bases fit TRBD1. Germline V gives CDR1 SNHLY, CDR2 FYNNEI. The CDR3 contains 17 residues. V was clipped by 5 bases and J by 2 bases; unmatched bases: 9. The CDR3 region has the DNA TGTGCCAGCAGTCTTACCGGACAGGGGCAAAACACCGGGGAGCTGTTTTTT. It encodes CASSLTGQGQNTGELFF.

Turning to this clone: One end of the junction varies from germline; a read error may be responsible. V gene TRBV7-9 combines with J gene TRBJ2-5; no clear D. This CDR3 has 16 amino acids. The germline V gene encodes CDR1 SEHNR and CDR2 FQNEAQ (reference sequence). For the CDR3, the DNA is TGTTCCAGCAGCTTTGGTTCTTTGTCGGGTCCGGAGACCCAGTACTTC. As protein: CSSSFGSLSGPETQYF.

J is TRBJ2-7 and V is TRBV30; 7 bases are shared with TRBD2. The CDR3 length is 11 residues. Germline V gene data show CDR1 as GTSNPN and CDR2 as SVGIG (reference sequence). After removal of 3 bases from V and 6 bases from J, the junction contained 2 bases not matched to a gene. CDR3 nucleotide sequence: TGTGCCTGGAGGGGCGGGGGCGAGCAGTACTTC. This encodes CAWRGGGEQYF.

Only one count was recorded for this clone. The DNA for the CDR3 is TGTGCCAGCAGCTTAACGACGGGGACAGTTTTCACCGGGGAGCTGTTTTTT. This encodes CASSLTTGTVFTGELFF. The chain has TRBV7-3 and TRBJ2-2; 7 bases are a match to TRBD1. Germline V gene data show CDR1 as SGHTA and CDR2 as FQGTGA. The CDR3 totals 17 residues. Trimming removed 0 bases from V and 4 bases from J; junction bases left unmatched: 8.

Concerning this clone itself: The sample holds other DNA sequences that translate to the same CDR3. V is TRBV20-1 and J is TRBJ2-3; TRBD2 is a possible D gene (6 bases). The germline CDR1 and CDR2 sequences are DFQATT and SNEGSKA (reference sequence). This CDR3 has 11 amino acids. Trimming stripped 6 bases from V and 3 bases from J, with 7 bases between. CDR3 in amino acids: CSAGLTDTQYF. In DNA form, the CDR3 reads TGCAGTGCAGGACTAACAGATACGCAGTATTTT.

The chain carries TRBV7-2 and TRBJ2-1, with a tentative D call TRBD1 (6 bases). The V gene's germline CDR1 is SGHTA and CDR2 FQGNSA. This CDR3 comprises 14 residues. V was clipped by 5 bases and J by 4 bases, with 12 bases between them. CDR3 nucleotide sequence: TGTGCCAGCAGCCCCCCCGGACAGTACAATGAGCAGTTCTTC. As protein: CASSPPGQYNEQFF.

V and J are TRBV30 and TRBJ1-3; D gene unclear. This CDR3 is built from 13 residues. V was shortened by 0 bases and J by 5 bases, with 8 bases between the two germline ends. CDR1 and CDR2 from the germline V gene are GTSNPN and SVGIG (reference sequence). CDR3 coding DNA: TGTGCCTGGAGTGTAAATGGGCGAAACACCATATATTTT. Residues: CAWSVNGRNTIYF.

The chain links TRBV4-2 to TRBJ2-7, with TRBD1 identical over 9 bases. The CDR3 is 14 residues long. CDR1 is LGHNA, CDR2 YNFKEQ, per germline. V shed 5 bases, J shed 6 bases, and the junction held 8 bases outside the gene matches. The CDR3 protein is CASSFGTGSGEQYF. The CDR3 bases are TGTGCCAGCAGCTTCGGGACAGGGTCCGGCGAGCAGTACTTC.

This clone came up a few times. The chain links TRBV7-8 to TRBJ1-1; 8 nucleotides match TRBD1. Germline V gives CDR1 SGHVS, CDR2 FQNEAQ. The CDR3 spans 15 residues. V lost 5 bases to trimming and J lost 0 bases; unmatched junction nucleotides: 5. CDR3 DNA sequence: TGTGCCAGCAGCCCTAGGACAGGGTTGAACACTGAAGCTTTCTTT. Its translation is CASSPRTGLNTEAFF.

V is TRBV5-8 and J is TRBJ2-3; 15 positions match TRBD2. The CDR3 covers 20 residues. Germline V gene data show CDR1 as SGHTS and CDR2 as YDEGEE. V trimming: 7 bases; J trimming: 2 bases; junction bases outside the gene matches: 17. CDR3 in amino acids: CASGWFSGLAGGRLTDTQYF. In nucleotides, the CDR3 is TGTGCCAGCGGTTGGTTCAGCGGACTAGCGGGAGGGCGTCTCACAGATACGCAGTATTTT.